Listed below are T cell receptor beta chains from one sample, sequenced in a study of blood T cells in healthy people across ages. TCRdb re-called the 5' RACE reads through MiXCR, storing one row per CDR3 protein. Among over 950,000 distinct CDR3 sequences listed, 45% to 60% were seen once. Sequencing was performed on blood. The source is an older woman in good health. CDR3s include the opening cysteine and the closing phenylalanine or tryptophan. The order of the fields is J gene, clone size, D gene, V gene, CDR3 protein, CDR3 DNA. The D gene is left open where the match is weak. Clone size, where shown, is once, few, many, or a class for clones that have expanded.

J: TRBJ2-3; size: -; D: -; V: TRBV2; CDR3: CASLGVWGPDTQYF; DNA: TGTGCCAGCCTCGGGGTCTGGGGCCCAGATACGCAGTATTTT
J: TRBJ2-1; size: -; D: -; V: TRBV2; CDR3: CASSGIGESYISPNEQFF; DNA: TGTGCCAGCAGTGGAATCGGTGAATCGTATATATCCCCCAATGAGCAGTTCTTC
J: TRBJ2-3; size: few; D: TRBD2; V: TRBV24-1; CDR3: CATSEFAGVSPDTQYF; DNA: TGTGCCACCAGTGAATTCGCGGGAGTTTCACCAGATACGCAGTATTTT
J: TRBJ1-2; size: few; D: TRBD1; V: TRBV7-2; CDR3: CASSWLDSAGGYGYTF; DNA: TGTGCCAGCAGCTGGCTGGATTCGGCAGGGGGCTATGGCTACACCTTC
J: TRBJ2-2; size: -; D: -; V: TRBV28; CDR3: CASRLELAKTGELFF; DNA: TGTGCCAGCAGGCTTGAACTAGCCAAAACCGGGGAGCTGTTTTTT
J: TRBJ1-2; size: once; D: -; V: TRBV6-5; CDR3: CASSSLYGGYTF; DNA: TGTGCCAGCAGTTCCTTATACGGGGGCTACACCTTC
J: TRBJ2-6; size: -; D: -; V: TRBV7-2; CDR3: CASSLHRTGANVLTF; DNA: TGTGCCAGCAGCTTGCACAGGACTGGGGCCAACGTCCTGACTTTC
J: TRBJ2-5; size: -; D: -; V: TRBV5-1; CDR3: CASSFSGPQRETQYF; DNA: TGCGCCAGCAGCTTTAGCGGCCCTCAACGAGAGACCCAGTACTTC
J: TRBJ2-5; size: -; D: TRBD1; V: TRBV5-1; CDR3: CASSPRTGTGVGETQYF; DNA: TGCGCCAGCAGCCCGCGGACCGGGACAGGGGTAGGAGAGACCCAGTACTTC
J: TRBJ2-7; size: few; D: -; V: TRBV28; CDR3: CASRERGAYYEQYF; DNA: TGTGCCAGCAGGGAGAGGGGAGCTTACTACGAGCAGTACTTC